This T cell receptor beta chain appears in the sequencing data of a study of neurological immune-mediated disorders. Using its own MiXCR run on the 5' RACE reads, TCRdb lists one record per CDR3 protein. This sample has tens of thousands of distinct CDR3 sequences, with 3.4% found just once. For this clonotype: Its antigen is not known. This may stem from a read error, because a much larger clone lies one nucleotide away.

Findings and caveats of the study: It was HTLV-1-associated myelopathy that showed the most TCR clonal expansion, while multiple sclerosis showed the least, falling below healthy controls.

The CDR3 runs to 15 residues. Germline lookup yields CDR1 DFQATT and CDR2 SNEGSKA (reference sequence). A total of 2 million PBMCs stored at -80 degrees C provided the unsorted libraries. Sequencing was done on a sample of PBMCs. The receptor was isolated from a man aged 35 to 55 with multiple sclerosis. The genes are TRBV20-1 and TRBJ1-5, with D uncertain. The CDR3 sequence: CSASLEDSTFEPQNF. The CDR3 bases are TGCAGTGCTTCTCTGGAAGACTCTACCTTCGAGCCCCAGAATTTT.